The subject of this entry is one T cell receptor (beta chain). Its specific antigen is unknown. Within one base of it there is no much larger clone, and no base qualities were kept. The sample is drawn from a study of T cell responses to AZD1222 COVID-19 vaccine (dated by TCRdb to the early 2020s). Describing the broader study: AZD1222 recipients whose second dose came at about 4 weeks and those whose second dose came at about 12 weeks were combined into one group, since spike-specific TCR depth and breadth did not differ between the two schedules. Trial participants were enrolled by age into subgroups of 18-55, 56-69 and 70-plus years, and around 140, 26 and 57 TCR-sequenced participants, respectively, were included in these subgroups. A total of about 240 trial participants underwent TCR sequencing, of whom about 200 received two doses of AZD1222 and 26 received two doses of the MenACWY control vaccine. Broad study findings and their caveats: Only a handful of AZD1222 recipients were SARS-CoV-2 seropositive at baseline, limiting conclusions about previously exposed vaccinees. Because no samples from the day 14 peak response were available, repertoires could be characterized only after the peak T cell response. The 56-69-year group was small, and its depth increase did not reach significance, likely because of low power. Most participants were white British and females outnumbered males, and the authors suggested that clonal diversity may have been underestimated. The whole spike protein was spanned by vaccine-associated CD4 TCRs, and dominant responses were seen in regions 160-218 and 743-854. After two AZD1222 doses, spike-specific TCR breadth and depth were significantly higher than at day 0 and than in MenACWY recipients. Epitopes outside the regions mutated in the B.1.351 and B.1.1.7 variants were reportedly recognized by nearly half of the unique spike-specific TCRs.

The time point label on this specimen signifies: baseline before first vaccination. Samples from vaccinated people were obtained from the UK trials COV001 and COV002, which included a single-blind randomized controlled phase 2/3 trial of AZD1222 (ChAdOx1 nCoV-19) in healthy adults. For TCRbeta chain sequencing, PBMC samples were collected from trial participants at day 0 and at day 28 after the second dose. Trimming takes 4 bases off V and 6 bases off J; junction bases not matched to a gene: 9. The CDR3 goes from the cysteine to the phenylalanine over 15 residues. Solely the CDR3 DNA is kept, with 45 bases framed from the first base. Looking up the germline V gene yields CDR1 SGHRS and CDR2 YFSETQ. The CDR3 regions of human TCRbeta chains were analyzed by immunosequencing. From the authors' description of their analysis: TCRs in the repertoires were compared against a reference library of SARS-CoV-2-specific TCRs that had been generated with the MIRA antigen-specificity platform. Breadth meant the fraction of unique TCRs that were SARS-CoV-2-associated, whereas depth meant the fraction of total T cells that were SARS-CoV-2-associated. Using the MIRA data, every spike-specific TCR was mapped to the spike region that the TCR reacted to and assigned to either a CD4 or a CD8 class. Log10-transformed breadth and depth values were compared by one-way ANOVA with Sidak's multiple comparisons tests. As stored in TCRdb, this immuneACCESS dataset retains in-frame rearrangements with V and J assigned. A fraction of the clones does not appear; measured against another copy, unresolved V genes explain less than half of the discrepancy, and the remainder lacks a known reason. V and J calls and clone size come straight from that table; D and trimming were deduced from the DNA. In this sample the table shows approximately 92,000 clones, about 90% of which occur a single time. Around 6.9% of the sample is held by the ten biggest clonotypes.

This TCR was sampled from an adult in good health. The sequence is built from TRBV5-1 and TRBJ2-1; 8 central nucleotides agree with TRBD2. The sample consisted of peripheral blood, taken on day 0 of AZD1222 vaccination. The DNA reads TGCGCCAGCAGCGGCGGGACTAGTTCCGCCAATGAGCAGTTCTTC. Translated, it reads CASSGGTSSANEQFF.